The 16 T cell receptor beta chains below come from one sample, sequenced in a study of T cells in Graves' hyperthyroidism and ophthalmopathy. Template material for amplifying TCR beta CDR3 regions consisted of RNA transcripts. Researchers ran a first-round RT-PCR on the TCR CDR3 using the HTBI primer set. TCRdb reprocessed the multiplex PCR reads via MiXCR and lists one record per CDR3 protein. In the table there are 300,000 to 400,000 distinct CDR3 sequences, roughly 21% of which are singletons. Sequencing was done on a sample of blood. These receptors originate from a woman in her forties or fifties with Graves' hyperthyroidism.

This clonotype has ten or more counts. The chain joins TRBV7-2 to TRBJ2-7; D not resolved. Deletions cut 3 bases from V and 7 bases from J, with 16 bases between. This CDR3 is 14 amino acids long. The germline CDR1 and CDR2 sequences are SGHTA and FQGNSA. As DNA, the CDR3 is TGTGCCAGCAGCTTTGGTGGGCCCCCCCTGGAGCAGTACTTC. As protein: CASSFGGPPLEQYF.

The V and J genes are TRBV24-1 and TRBJ2-2; 10 bases are shared with TRBD1. Germline CDR1 KGHDR, CDR2 SFDVKD. J was trimmed by 1 base and V by 2 bases; bases with no gene match: 3. The CDR3 sequence is 17 residues long. The CDR3 DNA sequence: TGTGCCACCAGTGATTCCCGGGACAGGGGGAACACCGGGGAGCTGTTTTTT. Its protein product is CATSDSRDRGNTGELFF.

A word on this clonotype: Germline and junction disagree at one end, which may indicate a read error. The chain carries TRBV5-1 and TRBJ2-3; D tentatively reads TRBD1 or TRBD2 (5 bases each). CDR1 is SGHRS, CDR2 YFSETQ, per germline. There are 18 residues in the CDR3. CDR3: CASSSLGTQHDRTDTQYF. The CDR3 coding sequence is TGTGCCAGCAGCTCGTTGGGGACCCAGCATGATAGGACAGATACGCAGTATTTT.

This chain joins TRBV29-1 and TRBJ1-5; D uncertain. Trimming removed 3 bases at V and 9 bases at J, with 15 bases between. This CDR3 region has 13 residues. Germline CDR1 SQVTM, CDR2 ANQGSEA. The CDR3 DNA follows: TGCAGCGTTGAGGAGGAGGGAGGTCCGCCCCAGCATTTT. Translating it yields CSVEEEGGPPQHF.

This clonotype was picked up a small number of times. The rearrangement joins TRBV10-3 to TRBJ1-2; D unresolved. Germline CDR1 and CDR2: ENHRY and SYGVKD. The V and J ends lost 0 bases and 0 bases respectively, with 8 bases between them. CDR3 length equals 15 residues. For the CDR3, the DNA is TGTGCCATCAGTGAGTCAGACAAAGCTAACTATGGCTACACCTTC. It encodes CAISESDKANYGYTF.

V usage is TRBV11-2 and J usage is TRBJ2-5; tentatively, D is TRBD1 (5 bases). CDR1 and CDR2 from the germline V gene are SGHAT and FQNNGV. This CDR3 has 14 amino acids. V was cut by 5 bases and J by 3 bases, with 13 bases left in between. The CDR3 DNA reads as TGTGCCAGCAGCCGTTCGCAGGGAAAAGAGACCCAGTACTTC. This translates into CASSRSQGKETQYF.

The CDR3 DNA sequence: TGCAGTGCTAGAATCGCGGGACCAGAGACCCAGTACTTC. The encoded protein is CSARIAGPETQYF. This chain joins TRBV20-1 and TRBJ2-5; D perhaps matches TRBD2 (6 bases). Looked up from germline, CDR1 is DFQATT and CDR2 is SNEGSKA (reference sequence). The V end was cut by 2 bases, the J end by 4 bases, with 11 bases between. The CDR3 is 13 residues long.

The chain joins TRBV20-1 to TRBJ1-1, with a possible D match to TRBD1 (6 bases). This CDR3 is built from 14 residues. Trimming removed 1 base from V and 3 bases from J, with 12 bases in between. Germline loops: CDR1 DFQATT, CDR2 SNEGSKA (reference sequence). CDR3 region: CSARGLAGDTEAFF. In DNA, the CDR3 is TGCAGTGCTAGAGGGTTGGCAGGGGACACTGAAGCTTTCTTT.

This chain links TRBV27 with TRBJ1-1; D gene ambiguous. This CDR3 contains 14 residues. V shed 5 bases and J shed 3 bases, with 13 bases lying between them. Germline V CDR1 and CDR2: MNHEY, SMNVEV (reference sequence). The CDR3 DNA reads as TGTGCCAGCAGTATCGCCGTGGGGTACACTGAAGCTTTCTTT. Translation gives CASSIAVGYTEAFF.

This clonotype was detected only a few times. This sequence joins TRBV3-1 and TRBJ2-2, with 7 bases lining up with TRBD1. Germline CDR1 is LGHDT and CDR2 is YNNKEL (reference sequence). The ends lost 4 bases at V and 2 bases at J; junction bases unmatched: 7. CDR3 length: 16 amino acids. CDR3 bases: TGTGCCAGCAGCCTCCGACAGGGTCTCAACACCGGGGAGCTGTTTTTT. Amino acids: CASSLRQGLNTGELFF.

This clonotype occurred a few times. V usage is TRBV29-1 and J usage is TRBJ2-1; 7 bases are shared with TRBD2. Germline CDR1 SQVTM, CDR2 ANQGSEA. There are 13 residues in the CDR3. The J segment lost 0 bases and the V segment lost 6 bases, leaving 2 bases of the junction unmatched. The CDR3 spells CSVKRGSYNEQFF. CDR3 in DNA: TGCAGCGTCAAGCGGGGCTCCTACAATGAGCAGTTCTTC.

This clonotype was found many times. The V and J genes are TRBV6-2 or TRBV6-3 and TRBJ2-1; D may be TRBD1 or TRBD2 (5 bases each). Germline lookup yields CDR1 MNHEY and CDR2 SVGEGT. There are 12 residues in the CDR3. V shed 7 bases and J shed 12 bases, with 16 bases lying between them. CDR3 nucleotides: TGTGCCAGCAATACCGGGACCTCTCGGCAGTTCTTC. This gives the protein CASNTGTSRQFF.

At least ten counts were recorded for this clonotype. The rearrangement uses TRBV5-1 and TRBJ2-1; no clear D. V dropped 7 bases and J dropped 6 bases, with 8 bases sitting between them. The CDR3 length is 11 residues. Germline values: CDR1 SGHRS, CDR2 YFSETQ. The CDR3 here is CASGSANEQFF. CDR3 nucleotide sequence: TGCGCCAGCGGGTCAGCCAATGAGCAGTTCTTC. Full variable domain (outside the CDR3, taken from reference TRBV5-1 and TRBJ2-1): KAGVTQTPRYLIKTRGQQVTLSCSPISGHRSVSWYQQTPGQGLQFLFEYFSETQRNKGNFPGRFSGRQFSNSRSEMNVSTLELGDSALYLCASGSANEQFFGPGTRLTVL.

In this sample, this clonotype turned up once. With a much larger clone just one base away, this may be a read error. The chain employs TRBV11-2 and TRBJ1-3, with 7 nucleotides matching TRBD1. The CDR3 is 17 residues long. CDR1 SGHAT and CDR2 FQNNGV come from the germline V gene. V dropped 2 bases and J dropped 0; count of bases not matched to a gene: 7. The CDR3: CASSLSAPGGSGNTIYF. The CDR3 DNA is TGTGCCAGCAGCTTAAGTGCGCCAGGGGGCTCTGGAAACACCATATATTTT.

In this sample, this clonotype turned up many times. The rearrangement uses TRBV20-1 and TRBJ2-5, with TRBD2 matching over 16 bases. Germline V gives CDR1 DFQATT, CDR2 SNEGSKA (reference sequence). V lost 6 bases to trimming and J lost 4 bases; unmatched junction nucleotides: 5. The CDR3 has 15 amino acids. The CDR3 region has the DNA TGCAGTGCACCCGGGACTAGCGGGGGGGGAGAGACCCAGTACTTC. Encoded protein: CSAPGTSGGGETQYF.

This clonotype was seen ten or more times. The rearrangement uses TRBV27 and TRBJ2-1, with 9 nucleotides matching TRBD2. Germline CDR1 and CDR2: MNHEY and SMNVEV (reference sequence). The CDR3 extends over 15 amino acids. V was pared by 5 bases and J by 7 bases, with 9 bases of the junction left unmatched. The CDR3 region has the DNA TGTGCCAGCAGTCCATGGGGTAGCGGGAGTAATGAGCAGTTCTTC. This translates into CASSPWGSGSNEQFF.